A single sample is the source of the 3 T cell receptor beta chains below, sequenced in a study of radiotherapy plus CTLA-4 blockade in lung cancer. Some clones are missing from TCRdb's copy, which holds only in-frame ones; the method was immunoSEQ multiplex PCR. The sample shows 60,000 to 70,000 clones, 79% of them seen only once. Sequencing was performed on peripheral blood, taken from a patient treated with radiotherapy plus ipilimumab. The receptors shown here come from a human donor with non-small cell lung cancer who had a complete response to radiotherapy plus ipilimumab.

This clone has a single count. The chain couples TRBV11-3 to TRBJ2-1; tentatively, D is TRBD2 (5 bases). The length of the CDR3 is 15 residues. The V end lost 5 bases, the J end lost 0 bases, and 11 bases lay between the germline ends. Germline CDR1 is SGHNT and CDR2 is YENEEA. The CDR3 nucleotides are TGTGCCAGCAGCCGACTCGCGGGCTCCTACAATGAGCAGTTCTTC. Encoded protein: CASSRLAGSYNEQFF.

The chain carries TRBV19 and TRBJ2-2; D tentatively fits TRBD1 or TRBD2 (6 bases each). V lost 4 bases, J lost 4 bases, and 19 bases lay in between. CDR3 length: 17 amino acids. The germline V gene has CDR1 LNHDA and CDR2 SQIVND (reference sequence). The CDR3 sequence: CASSRRGGPRGTGELFF. As DNA, the CDR3 is TGTGCCAGTAGTAGAAGAGGGGGGCCCCGAGGCACCGGGGAGCTGTTTTTT.

This chain joins TRBV12-5 and TRBJ2-1, with D possibly TRBD1 on 5 matching bases. The CDR3 has 16 residues. CDR1 and CDR2 from the germline V gene are LGHNT and FRNRAP. V lost 2 bases to trimming and J lost 5 bases, with 16 bases between them. CDR3 protein: CASGLFFARRDNEQFF. The CDR3 bases are TGTGCTAGTGGTTTGTTTTTCGCTCGCAGGGACAATGAGCAGTTCTTC. Full variable domain (rest looked up from reference TRBV12-5 and TRBJ2-1): DARVTQTPRHKVTEMGQEVTMRCQPILGHNTVFWYRQTMMQGLELLAYFRNRAPLDDSGMPKDRFSAEMPDATLATLKIQPSEPRDSAVYFCASGLFFARRDNEQFFGPGTRLTVL.